This entry describes one TCR beta chain. Its antigen is currently unknown. MiXCR, applied by TCRdb to the reads, yields one record per CDR3 protein. The sample shows about 130,000 distinct CDR3 sequences, 7% to 10% of them seen only once. The sample belongs to a study of T cell repertoires in cytomegalovirus infection. Overall study: A matching HLA type, together with CMV infection, was signaled by public TCR beta signatures.

Germline V gene data show CDR1 as MDHEN and CDR2 as SYDVKM. The J segment lost 4 bases and the V segment lost 2 bases, leaving 7 bases of the junction unmatched. This CDR3 has 15 amino acids. The study's findings and limits: It was HLA-C-restricted CMV-specific TCR beta clonotypes that dominated the response ex vivo. Carriers of CMV plus the relevant HLA were identified by cumulative public TCR beta family frequency.

The receptor's source is a human donor in good health (CMV status not recorded). Some clones in this sample may be carry-over from other donors' samples. The chain has TRBV28 and TRBJ1-2; 7 bases line up with TRBD1. What was sequenced was PBMCs. The DNA for the CDR3 is TGTGCCAGCAGTTTAAGGGACAGTAATAGCTATGGCTACACCTTC. It is translated as CASSLRDSNSYGYTF.